A selection of T cell receptor beta chains follows, all from one sample in a study of T cell responses to AZD1222 COVID-19 vaccine. Only in-frame clones appear in the TCRdb table, and some are missing; sequencing was by immunoSEQ multiplex PCR. The sample lists 130,000 or so clones, 75% to 95% seen once, with more than 4.5% in the top ten. Sample: peripheral blood, taken on day 0 of AZD1222 vaccination. These receptors were collected from an adult in good health. CDR3s include the opening cysteine and the closing phenylalanine or tryptophan. Each record gives: clone size, D gene, J gene, V gene, CDR3 DNA, CDR3 protein. The D gene is left open where the match is weak. Part of the rows lack a size; the others show once, few, many or a class for expanded clones.

abundance: -; d_gene: TRBD1; j_gene: TRBJ2-7; v_gene: TRBV6-5; CDR3nt: TGTGCCAGCAGTTACTCTAGGACAGGCGTGCCTGCCGAGCAGTACTTC; CDR3aa: CASSYSRTGVPAEQYF
abundance: -; d_gene: -; j_gene: TRBJ2-6; v_gene: TRBV6-2/TRBV6-3; CDR3nt: TGTGCCAGCAGTTATGGGGGGCCTGCCAACGTCCTGACTTTC; CDR3aa: CASSYGGPANVLTF
abundance: -; d_gene: -; j_gene: TRBJ1-2; v_gene: TRBV2; CDR3nt: TGTGCCAGCCCTCCCCCCCCGAAGGAGGGCTACACCTTC; CDR3aa: CASPPPPKEGYTF
abundance: -; d_gene: TRBD1; j_gene: TRBJ2-6; v_gene: TRBV19; CDR3nt: TGTGCCAGTAGTATCCCTCGGCAGGGGGCGAAAGGGGCCAACGTCCTGACTTTC; CDR3aa: CASSIPRQGAKGANVLTF
abundance: -; d_gene: -; j_gene: TRBJ1-5; v_gene: TRBV21-1; CDR3nt: TGTGCCAGCAGCAAAGTGGGTCCACTACCCGGGCCCCAGCATTTT; CDR3aa: CASSKVGPLPGPQHF
abundance: -; d_gene: -; j_gene: TRBJ1-5; v_gene: TRBV6-5; CDR3nt: TGTGCCAGCAGGCAGGGCAATCAGCCCCAGCATTTT; CDR3aa: CASRQGNQPQHF
abundance: -; d_gene: -; j_gene: TRBJ1-4; v_gene: TRBV3-1/TRBV3-2; CDR3nt: TGTGCCAGCAGCCATGGACGGGGGGGACTGTTTTTT; CDR3aa: CASSHGRGGLFF
abundance: -; d_gene: -; j_gene: TRBJ2-1; v_gene: TRBV24-1; CDR3nt: TGTGCCACCAGTGATGCGGCAGGGGGGGTTTACAATGAGCAGTTCTTC; CDR3aa: CATSDAAGGVYNEQFF
abundance: -; d_gene: -; j_gene: TRBJ1-6; v_gene: TRBV6-1; CDR3nt: TGTGCCAGCAGTGAAGGTGTGGGGGCTAAGTCACCCCTCCACTTT; CDR3aa: CASSEGVGAKSPLHF
abundance: -; d_gene: -; j_gene: TRBJ1-2; v_gene: TRBV30; CDR3nt: TGTGCCTGGAGTTTTACGGGACTGAGCTATGGCTACACCTTC; CDR3aa: CAWSFTGLSYGYTF
abundance: -; d_gene: TRBD2; j_gene: TRBJ2-1; v_gene: TRBV5-4; CDR3nt: TGTGCCAGCAGCTTGTTAGGACTAGCGGATTACAATGAGCAGTTCTTC; CDR3aa: CASSLLGLADYNEQFF
abundance: -; d_gene: -; j_gene: TRBJ1-1; v_gene: TRBV7-8; CDR3nt: TGTGCCAGCAGCTTGCTCGCCGGGAACACTGAAGCTTTCTTT; CDR3aa: CASSLLAGNTEAFF
abundance: -; d_gene: -; j_gene: TRBJ1-6; v_gene: TRBV5-1; CDR3nt: TGCGCCAGCAGCGAGAATGGACAGCAAAATTCACCCCTCCACTTT; CDR3aa: CASSENGQQNSPLHF
abundance: -; d_gene: -; j_gene: TRBJ1-2; v_gene: TRBV6-5; CDR3nt: TGTGCCAGCAGTTACTCGATTGGAGCAGGAAACTATGGCTACACCTTC; CDR3aa: CASSYSIGAGNYGYTF
abundance: -; d_gene: -; j_gene: TRBJ2-2; v_gene: TRBV7-2; CDR3nt: TGTGCCAGCAGCTTAAGATGGGGAAGTAGAGCCGGGGAGCTGTTTTTT; CDR3aa: CASSLRWGSRAGELFF
abundance: -; d_gene: -; j_gene: TRBJ1-3; v_gene: TRBV7-8; CDR3nt: TGTGCCAGCAGCTTAAAGAGGTTCCGGCGGGACACCATATATTTT; CDR3aa: CASSLKRFRRDTIYF
abundance: -; d_gene: -; j_gene: TRBJ1-1; v_gene: TRBV7-9; CDR3nt: TGTGCCAGCAGCTTAGTGGCGGGAACTGAAGCTTTCTTT; CDR3aa: CASSLVAGTEAFF
abundance: -; d_gene: -; j_gene: TRBJ2-7; v_gene: TRBV28; CDR3nt: TGTGCCAGCACCCCACAGCTCCCCTACGAGCAGTACTTC; CDR3aa: CASTPQLPYEQYF
abundance: -; d_gene: -; j_gene: TRBJ1-2; v_gene: TRBV6-5; CDR3nt: TGTGCCAGCACCCCCCGCCCAGCGGCGTATGGCTACACCTTC; CDR3aa: CASTPRPAAYGYTF
abundance: -; d_gene: -; j_gene: TRBJ2-5; v_gene: TRBV5-1; CDR3nt: TGCGCCAGCATGGGTCTGGAGACCCAGTACTTC; CDR3aa: CASMGLETQYF
abundance: once; d_gene: -; j_gene: TRBJ2-6; v_gene: TRBV6-5; CDR3nt: TGTGCCAGCAGTCCACAGGGTTTTGGGGCCAACGTCCTGACTTTC; CDR3aa: CASSPQGFGANVLTF
abundance: -; d_gene: -; j_gene: TRBJ2-3; v_gene: TRBV5-1; CDR3nt: TGCGCCAGCAGCTTGGAATGGTACGATACGCAGTATTTT; CDR3aa: CASSLEWYDTQYF
abundance: -; d_gene: TRBD2; j_gene: TRBJ2-1; v_gene: TRBV28; CDR3nt: TGTGCCAGCAGTGATTTAGCGGGGGTCTACAATGAGCAGTTCTTC; CDR3aa: CASSDLAGVYNEQFF
abundance: -; d_gene: -; j_gene: TRBJ2-3; v_gene: TRBV30; CDR3nt: TGTGCCTGGGACGGAGGCGCCCTCACAGATACGCAGTATTTT; CDR3aa: CAWDGGALTDTQYF
abundance: -; d_gene: TRBD1; j_gene: TRBJ1-2; v_gene: TRBV27; CDR3nt: TGTGCCAGCAGTTTAAGGGGGCATGGCTATGGCTACACCTTC; CDR3aa: CASSLRGHGYGYTF
abundance: -; d_gene: TRBD1; j_gene: TRBJ1-1; v_gene: TRBV12-3/TRBV12-4; CDR3nt: TGTGCCAGCAGTGGAGACAGGGGTGGAGCTTTCTTT; CDR3aa: CASSGDRGGAFF
abundance: -; d_gene: -; j_gene: TRBJ1-2; v_gene: TRBV19; CDR3nt: TGTGCCAGTAGCCCGGGGACCCACGATGGCTACACCTTC; CDR3aa: CASSPGTHDGYTF
abundance: -; d_gene: -; j_gene: TRBJ2-2; v_gene: TRBV19; CDR3nt: TGTGCCAGTAGTATAGCGGGACGATCGGTGACCGGGGAGCTGTTTTTT; CDR3aa: CASSIAGRSVTGELFF
abundance: -; d_gene: -; j_gene: TRBJ1-2; v_gene: TRBV24-1; CDR3nt: TGTGCCACCAGTGATTTCGGGCTGCGACAGGCGGGTGGCTACACCTTC; CDR3aa: CATSDFGLRQAGGYTF
abundance: -; d_gene: -; j_gene: TRBJ2-3; v_gene: TRBV7-2; CDR3nt: TGTGCCAGCAGCCGTGACAGGCGTATCACAGATACGCAGTATTTT; CDR3aa: CASSRDRRITDTQYF
abundance: -; d_gene: -; j_gene: TRBJ1-5; v_gene: TRBV15; CDR3nt: TGTGCCACCAGCAGAGATGTTAATCAGCCCCAGCATTTT; CDR3aa: CATSRDVNQPQHF
abundance: -; d_gene: -; j_gene: TRBJ1-3; v_gene: TRBV28; CDR3nt: TGTGCCAGCAGTCCGGACGGATTCTCTGGAAACACCATATATTTT; CDR3aa: CASSPDGFSGNTIYF
abundance: once; d_gene: -; j_gene: TRBJ1-1; v_gene: TRBV10-1; CDR3nt: TGCGCCAGCAGTGAGCTGGTCGTAAGTCAAGCTTTCTTT; CDR3aa: CASSELVVSQAFF
abundance: -; d_gene: -; j_gene: TRBJ2-6; v_gene: TRBV27; CDR3nt: TGTGCCAGCAGTTTCTGGGTGACCGGGGCCAACGTCCTGACTTTC; CDR3aa: CASSFWVTGANVLTF
abundance: -; d_gene: -; j_gene: TRBJ1-1; v_gene: TRBV12-3/TRBV12-4; CDR3nt: TGTGCCAGCAGCACCAAGATGAACACTGAAGCTTTCTTT; CDR3aa: CASSTKMNTEAFF
abundance: -; d_gene: -; j_gene: TRBJ2-3; v_gene: TRBV5-4; CDR3nt: TGTGCCACAGACCACGGGCTTAACACAGATACGCAGTATTTT; CDR3aa: CATDHGLNTDTQYF
abundance: -; d_gene: -; j_gene: TRBJ2-1; v_gene: TRBV7-3; CDR3nt: TGTGCCAGCAGCACCTCAGGGGCCTGGAATGAGCAGTTCTTC; CDR3aa: CASSTSGAWNEQFF
abundance: -; d_gene: -; j_gene: TRBJ1-5; v_gene: TRBV19; CDR3nt: TGTGCCAGTAACACAGGTTATAGCAATCAGCCCCAGCATTTT; CDR3aa: CASNTGYSNQPQHF
abundance: -; d_gene: -; j_gene: TRBJ1-1; v_gene: TRBV24-1; CDR3nt: TGTGCCACCAGTGATTTCGGGAACACTGAAGCTTTCTTT; CDR3aa: CATSDFGNTEAFF
abundance: -; d_gene: -; j_gene: TRBJ2-5; v_gene: TRBV27; CDR3nt: TGTGCCAGCAGCCTCCCACAGGGAGGGGGGGAGACCCAGTACTTC; CDR3aa: CASSLPQGGGETQYF
abundance: -; d_gene: -; j_gene: TRBJ2-2; v_gene: TRBV30; CDR3nt: TGTGCCTGGAGTGCCGGGAACACCGGGGAGCTGTTTTTT; CDR3aa: CAWSAGNTGELFF
abundance: -; d_gene: TRBD1; j_gene: TRBJ2-3; v_gene: TRBV24-1; CDR3nt: TGTGCCACCAGTGACCCTACAGGGGTTACAGATACGCAGTATTTT; CDR3aa: CATSDPTGVTDTQYF
abundance: -; d_gene: -; j_gene: TRBJ2-2; v_gene: TRBV6-5; CDR3nt: TGTGCCAGCAAAAAGGGTTCGGTTACCGGGGAGCTGTTTTTT; CDR3aa: CASKKGSVTGELFF
abundance: -; d_gene: -; j_gene: TRBJ1-5; v_gene: TRBV6-5; CDR3nt: TGTGCCAGCATCGAGAATAGCAATCAGCCCCAGCATTTT; CDR3aa: CASIENSNQPQHF
abundance: -; d_gene: TRBD1; j_gene: TRBJ1-5; v_gene: TRBV5-1; CDR3nt: TGCGCCAGCAGCTGGGGACAGGGAAGAAATCAGCCCCAGCATTTT; CDR3aa: CASSWGQGRNQPQHF
abundance: -; d_gene: TRBD1; j_gene: TRBJ1-5; v_gene: TRBV28; CDR3nt: TGTGCCAGCAGTTCCTGGGACAGGGGGCCTCGACAGCCCCAGCATTTT; CDR3aa: CASSSWDRGPRQPQHF
abundance: -; d_gene: -; j_gene: TRBJ1-3; v_gene: TRBV19; CDR3nt: TGTGCCAGTAGTCGAGACAGTTTGGCTGGAAACACCATATATTTT; CDR3aa: CASSRDSLAGNTIYF
abundance: -; d_gene: -; j_gene: TRBJ1-2; v_gene: TRBV2; CDR3nt: TGTGCCAGCGCCCGGGACAAGAACTATGGCTACACCTTC; CDR3aa: CASARDKNYGYTF
abundance: -; d_gene: -; j_gene: TRBJ1-1; v_gene: TRBV28; CDR3nt: TGTGCCAGCAGTCTTAAGAACACTGAAGCTTTCTTT; CDR3aa: CASSLKNTEAFF
abundance: -; d_gene: -; j_gene: TRBJ1-6; v_gene: TRBV29-1; CDR3nt: TGCAGCGTCCCCGAACATCAACGGGTGTCACCCCTCCACTTT; CDR3aa: CSVPEHQRVSPLHF
abundance: once; d_gene: -; j_gene: TRBJ1-2; v_gene: TRBV18; CDR3nt: TGTGCCAGCTCACCACTTACGGGGGACGGCTACACCTTC; CDR3aa: CASSPLTGDGYTF
abundance: once; d_gene: TRBD1; j_gene: TRBJ2-7; v_gene: TRBV18; CDR3nt: TGTGCCAGCTCACCTCGGACAGGGGGCTACGACGAGCAGTACTTC; CDR3aa: CASSPRTGGYDEQYF